This entry describes one T cell receptor (beta chain). The data are from a study of blood T cells in healthy people across ages. Together with a sample-barcoded 5' primer, a J-beta primer mix was included in a second PCR lasting about 6 to 11 cycles. TCRdb re-called the 5' RACE reads through MiXCR, storing one row per CDR3 protein. The repertoire has under 1 million distinct CDR3 sequences, under 45% of them found once; the top ten carry around 21%. The clonotype originates from a man in his 60s in good health. Sequences were obtained from blood.

The CDR3 bases are TGTGCCAGCAGTTACTCTTTTGGGGACGAGCAGTACTTC. Its protein is CASSYSFGDEQYF. This sequence joins TRBV6-5 and TRBJ2-4, with D unclear. The DNA end favors TRBJ2-7, so the J call may be wrong. The CDR3 consists of 13 residues. Germline lookup yields CDR1 MNHEY and CDR2 SVGAGI.